A selection of T cell receptor beta chains follows, all from one sample in a study of tumor and adjacent non-tumor tissue in lung cancer. A single record per CDR3 protein comes from TCRdb applying MiXCR to the multiplex PCR reads. The sample holds some 90,000 distinct CDR3 sequences, 61% seen once. The sample taken for sequencing was lung tumor tissue. Receptors originate from an older man with non-small cell lung cancer. Each CDR3 is given with its conserved first and last residue. A D gene is named only where the DNA matches it firmly. Clone size is shown for a subset of rows, as once, few, many or a class of expanded clone.

D,V,J,size,CDR3,DNA
.,TRBV28,TRBJ2-5,few,CASSLGSQETQYF,TGTGCCAGCAGTTTAGGGTCTCAAGAGACCCAGTACTTC
.,TRBV2,TRBJ1-6,.,CASSPGRQNSPLHF,TGTGCCAGCAGCCCGGGACGCCAAAATTCACCCCTCCACTTT
TRBD2,TRBV11-2,TRBJ2-3,.,CASSPGLAWPLSTDTQYF,TGCGCCAGCAGCCCTGGACTAGCGTGGCCCCTGAGCACAGATACGCAGTATTTT
TRBD2,TRBV19,TRBJ2-3,.,CDSTLTSGGPDTQYF,TGTGACAGTACCCTGACTAGCGGGGGGCCCGATACGCAGTATTTT
TRBD1,TRBV29-1,TRBJ2-1,many,CSVPRGAGTGINEQFF,TGCAGCGTTCCCCGTGGGGCCGGGACAGGGATCAATGAGCAGTTCTTC
TRBD1,TRBV6-2/TRBV6-3,TRBJ1-5,.,CTSSHARDRGTTKEWSNQPQHF,TGTACCAGCAGTCACGCCCGGGACAGGGGAACGACGAAAGAGTGGAGCAATCAGCCCCAGCATTTT
.,TRBV19,TRBJ2-2,few,CASNSGASYTGELFF,TGTGCCAGTAACTCCGGGGCAAGTTACACCGGGGAGCTGTTTTTT
.,TRBV5-1,TRBJ2-7,.,CVSSLDVGNMGRAYF,TGCGTCAGCAGCTTGGACGTAGGTAACATGGGACGAGCTTACTTC
TRBD1,TRBV12-3/TRBV12-4,TRBJ1-4,many,CASSLRGLGEKLFF,TGTGCCAGCAGTTTGAGGGGGCTCGGTGAAAAACTGTTTTTT
.,TRBV4-2,TRBJ2-7,medium-sized,CASSQVLRGEQYF,TGTGCCAGCAGCCAAGTTCTCAGGGGCGAGCAGTACTTC
.,TRBV11-2,TRBJ2-3,once,CVSSSFREMQYF,TGTGTCAGCAGCTCATTCCGGGAAATGCAGTATTTT
.,TRBV29-1,TRBJ2-3,many,CSGRGSTDTQYF,TGCAGCGGGCGGGGAAGCACAGATACGCAGTATTTT
.,TRBV12-3/TRBV12-4,TRBJ2-5,.,CASSPLGLVTQYF,TGTGCCAGCAGTCCGCTAGGTTTAGTGACCCAGTACTTC